Each of the 20 T cell receptor beta chains below was sequenced from the same sample in a study of shared clonotypes between healthy human individuals. Sequencing was performed with immunoSEQ multiplex PCR; in TCRdb, only in-frame clones are kept and a portion is missing. The sample lists a few million clones; more than 90% were seen once. Sequencing was performed on naive CD4+ T cells sorted from blood. Subset defined: CD45RA+ positively selected. All receptors derive from a man younger than 35 in good health.

This clone was seen once. The V gene is TRBV7-9, the J gene TRBJ1-1; D gene uncertain. Trimming stripped 0 bases from V and 2 bases from J, with 7 bases between. Per the germline V gene, CDR1 is SEHNR and CDR2 is FQNEAQ (reference sequence). The CDR3 sequence is 14 residues long. CDR3 in DNA: TGTGCCAGCAGCTTAGCGGTGGTAAACACTGAAGCTTTCTTT. This encodes CASSLAVVNTEAFF.

The chain recombines TRBV30 with TRBJ2-3, with D maybe TRBD1 (6 bases). Trimming left V 2 bases short and J 4 bases short, with 10 bases between. This CDR3 region has 13 residues. Germline CDR1 reads GTSNPN; CDR2 reads SVGIG (reference sequence). DNA for the CDR3: TGTGCCTGGAGTAAACAGGGATCAGATACGCAGTATTTT. It encodes CAWSKQGSDTQYF.

The chain carries TRBV4-1 and TRBJ1-1; possibly TRBD1 for D (6 bases). CDR3 length: 17 residues. Trimming took 3 bases from V and 0 from J, leaving 17 bases between them. The V gene's germline CDR1 is MGHRA and CDR2 YSYEKL. For the CDR3, the DNA is TGCGCCAGCAGCCATGGACGACAGGTTCCCATGAACACTGAAGCTTTCTTT. It codes for CASSHGRQVPMNTEAFF.

This chain connects TRBV2 to TRBJ1-2, with 8 nucleotides matching TRBD1. CDR3 length equals 16 residues. Germline lookup yields CDR1 SNHLY and CDR2 FYNNEI. V was pared by 0 bases and J by 0 bases, with 3 bases of the junction left unmatched. The CDR3 coding sequence is TGTGCCAGCAGTGAAGCGAGCAGGGGGCCTAACTATGGCTACACCTTC. Protein: CASSEASRGPNYGYTF. The complete variable domain, with remaining parts taken from reference TRBV2 and TRBJ1-2, reads EPEVTQTPSHQVTQMGQEVILRCVPISNHLYFYWYRQILGQKVEFLVSFYNNEISEKSEIFDDQFSVERPDGSNFTLKIRSTKLEDSAMYFCASSEASRGPNYGYTFGSGTRLTVV.

The rearrangement uses TRBV5-5 and TRBJ2-7; 9 bases agree with TRBD1. Germline CDR1 SGHKS, CDR2 YYEKEE (reference sequence). The CDR3 spans 15 residues. V gave up 0 bases and J gave up 6 bases; unmatched junction bases: 7. Here the CDR3 DNA reads TGTGCCAGCAGCTTGGCCGGGACAGGGTCTCTCGAGCAGTACTTC. Protein sequence: CASSLAGTGSLEQYF.

This sequence joins TRBV7-9 and TRBJ2-7; 12 bases line up with TRBD1. Germline V gene lookup returns CDR1 SEHNR and CDR2 FQNEAQ (reference sequence). V shed 5 bases, J shed 3 bases, and the junction held 5 bases outside the gene matches. The CDR3 sequence is 15 residues long. The CDR3 region is CASSTGQGASYEQYF. CDR3 nucleotide sequence: TGTGCCAGCAGCACGGGACAGGGGGCCAGCTACGAGCAGTACTTC.

This clone was detected once. The gene calls are TRBV28 and TRBJ2-7; unclear D gene. V was clipped by 2 bases and J by 3 bases, with 17 bases between them. Germline CDR1 MDHEN, CDR2 SYDVKM. The CDR3 contains 16 residues. The CDR3 DNA follows: TGTGCCAGCAGTTTACCGGCCTTCTCGGGCAACTACGAGCAGTACTTC. Protein sequence: CASSLPAFSGNYEQYF.

V is TRBV5-4 and J is TRBJ1-6; D not certain. Germline CDR1 reads SGHNT; CDR2 reads YYREEE (reference sequence). The CDR3 covers 16 residues. V lost 0 bases and J lost 5, with 12 bases in between. In nucleotides, the CDR3 is TGTGCCAGCAGCTTGGGAGGCCCAGGCGATAATTCACCCCTCCACTTT. Its translation: CASSLGGPGDNSPLHF.

This clone has just one count. This chain connects TRBV9 to TRBJ2-7; 7 bases map to TRBD2. Looked up from germline, CDR1 is SGDLS and CDR2 is YYNGEE. The CDR3 is 16 residues long. V shed 0 bases, J shed 6 bases, and the junction held 12 bases outside the gene matches. In nucleotides, the CDR3 is TGTGCCAGCAGCGTAGCTACGGGGGGATGGGGCTCCGAGCAGTACTTC. Encoded protein: CASSVATGGWGSEQYF. Together with reference TRBV9 and TRBJ2-7, the CDR3 gives the full variable domain: DSGVTQTPKHLITATGQRVTLRCSPRSGDLSVYWYQQSLDQGLQFLIQYYNGEERAKGNILERFSAQQFPDLHSELNLSSLELGDSALYFCASSVATGGWGSEQYFGPGTRLTVT.

The gene calls are TRBV5-1 and TRBJ2-1; D perhaps matches TRBD2 (6 bases). Trimming removed 4 bases from V and 4 bases from J, with 9 bases in between. Germline values: CDR1 SGHRS, CDR2 YFSETQ. This CDR3 contains 13 residues. The CDR3 sequence is CASSIGTYNEQFF. The CDR3 nucleotides read TGCGCCAGCAGCATCGGGACTTACAATGAGCAGTTCTTC.

The chain carries TRBV6-1 and TRBJ1-3; D is perhaps TRBD1 (5 bases). V was cut by 8 bases and J by 2 bases, with 13 bases left in between. CDR3 length: 14 amino acids. Germline V gene data show CDR1 as MNHNS and CDR2 as SASEGT. CDR3 residues: CASAQGGAGNTIYF. Written as DNA, the CDR3 is TGTGCCAGCGCCCAGGGCGGGGCTGGAAACACCATATATTTT.

This clone is a singleton in its sample. V and J are TRBV10-3 and TRBJ1-2; D is perhaps TRBD1 (5 bases). With 2 bases removed from V and 0 bases from J, the gap between germline ends came to 7 bases. The germline V gene has CDR1 ENHRY and CDR2 SYGVKD. The CDR3 covers 14 residues. CDR3 DNA: TGTGCCATCAGTGAGGCCAGGGCTAACTATGGCTACACCTTC. Protein sequence: CAISEARANYGYTF.

The V call is TRBV4-1, the J call TRBJ1-4; D not certain. Per the germline V gene, CDR1 is MGHRA and CDR2 is YSYEKL. The CDR3 spans 13 residues. The V end lost 1 base, the J end lost 7 bases, and 7 bases lay between the germline ends. This chain's CDR3 is CASSQALGEKLFF. The CDR3 region has the DNA TGCGCCAGCAGCCAAGCCCTAGGTGAAAAACTGTTTTTT.

CDR3 sequence (DNA): TGTGCCAGCAAAAGCCTCAGCGGGAGGCCCTACGAGCAGTACTTC. Protein sequence: CASKSLSGRPYEQYF. The chain joins TRBV6-5 to TRBJ2-7; 9 bases agree with TRBD2. Germline V gene lookup returns CDR1 MNHEY and CDR2 SVGAGI. The CDR3 length is 15 residues. The V segment lost 7 bases and the J segment 2 bases; nucleotides outside the gene matches: 9.

This clone occurred once. This chain links TRBV6-1 with TRBJ2-5, with 7 nucleotides matching TRBD1. Germline-derived CDR1 and CDR2 are MNHNS and SASEGT. The length of the CDR3 is 12 residues. V lost 6 bases and J lost 5; bases outside the gene matches: 3. CDR3 nucleotide sequence: TGTGCCAGCAGATCGGACAGGGAGACCCAGTACTTC. Amino acid sequence: CASRSDRETQYF.

This chain links TRBV6-5 with TRBJ2-5; tentatively, D is TRBD2 (5 bases). The CDR3 has 11 amino acids. V shed 8 bases and J shed 5 bases, with 9 bases lying between them. Germline V gene lookup returns CDR1 MNHEY and CDR2 SVGAGI. In nucleotides, the CDR3 is TGTGCCAGCTTCCGCGGGGAGACCCAGTACTTC. It specifies CASFRGETQYF.

This clone occurred once. The chain recombines TRBV4-1 with TRBJ2-1; D not resolved. Germline CDR1 MGHRA, CDR2 YSYEKL. Trimming took off 0 bases at V and 8 bases at J, with 14 bases between the two ends. The CDR3 is 15 amino acids. The CDR3 loop reads CASSQEGISVYEQFF. The CDR3 DNA sequence: TGCGCCAGCAGCCAAGAGGGGATCTCCGTCTATGAGCAGTTCTTC.

This chain uses TRBV5-1 with TRBJ2-1; no clear D. This CDR3 is built from 16 residues. Germline CDR1 and CDR2: SGHRS and YFSETQ. Trimming pared 3 bases from V and 0 bases from J, leaving 13 bases between. CDR3 residues: CASSSRDSVSYNEQFF. The CDR3 region has the DNA TGCGCCAGCAGCTCCCGAGACTCAGTCTCCTACAATGAGCAGTTCTTC.

This rearrangement joins TRBV5-8 to TRBJ1-2, with TRBD1 matching over 11 bases. Germline CDR1 SGHTS, CDR2 YDEGEE. Unmatched junction bases numbered 3, after V lost 1 base and J lost 4 bases. This CDR3 comprises 15 residues. The CDR3 protein is CASSLRTGGLYGYTF. In DNA form, the CDR3 reads TGTGCCAGCAGCTTGCGGACAGGGGGCCTCTATGGCTACACCTTC.

The chain recombines TRBV6-7 with TRBJ1-6, with D perhaps matching TRBD1 (6 bases). TRBV6-7 is designated an ORF whose function remains uncertain. The CDR3 length is 16 residues. V lost 4 bases and J 5 bases, leaving 15 bases between the germline ends. The CDR3 nucleotides read TGTGCCAGCAGTTCCCTTGACAGGTCCCATAATTCACCCCTCCACTTT. It yields the protein CASSSLDRSHNSPLHF.